The subject of this entry is one T cell receptor (beta chain). Using immunoSEQ multiplex PCR, the repertoire was profiled, and TCRdb retains in-frame clones only, with some absent. Altogether fewer than 250,000 clones are present, around 84% being singletons, with the ten largest covering about 3.3%. This record belongs to a study of blood T cell repertoires in COVID-19. This CDR3 comprises 17 residues. With 0 bases clipped from V and 2 bases from J, the junction kept 4 bases outside the gene matches. In germline, CDR1 is SGDLS, CDR2 YYNGEE. Sequences were obtained from PBMCs or T cells enriched from blood (not recorded which). The chain combines TRBV9 with TRBJ2-3, with 12 positions matching TRBD2. The receptor's source is a woman in her 30s who had been exposed to COVID-19. CDR3 protein: CASSVGGTSGFTDTQYF. DNA of the CDR3: TGTGCCAGCAGCGTAGGGGGGACTAGCGGGTTCACAGATACGCAGTATTTT.